This TCR beta chain was retrieved from a study of T-cell reconstitution after alpha-beta-depleted transplantation in children. Findings and limits, study-wide: Several hundred rapidly expanded clones from non-depleted graft cells reportedly supplied alpha-beta T cells about two months post-transplant.

This clonotype was counted many times. As yet, its antigen is unknown. The germline V gene encodes CDR1 DFQATT and CDR2 SNEGSKA (reference sequence). V lost 0 bases, J lost 0 bases, and 7 bases lay in between. The CDR3 has 14 residues. This sample's TCRbeta library carried unique molecular identifier barcodes. Each CDR3 protein gets one entry after TCRdb re-called the PCR reads with MiXCR. The table records 150,000 to 250,000 distinct CDR3 sequences, 5% to 6.5% of them present only once. V is TRBV20-1 and J is TRBJ2-3; D not certain. This receptor was obtained from a girl under three years old with combined immunodeficiency, due to receive a stem cell transplant. This material consisted of PBMCs, taken before TCRalphabeta/CD19-depleted stem cell transplant. The CDR3 DNA reads TGCAGTGCTAGAGATCCTCGGAGCACAGATACGCAGTATTTT. It specifies CSARDPRSTDTQYF.